This TCR beta chain was obtained from a study of monozygotic twins with inflammatory bowel disease. Study-level findings and limits: The data gave no support to a single strong IBD-associated signal or clonotype. IBD patients carried less diverse TCRbeta repertoires (inverse Simpson) than healthy co-twins. Relative clonotype sharing with others was diminished in IBD patients versus healthy twins, particularly with disease activity. Differing immunosuppressive treatments may have added variability to patient repertoires.

On this clonotype: Its target is not known.

The CDR3 length is 15 residues. The germline V gene has CDR1 LGHDT and CDR2 YNNKEL (reference sequence). TCRdb reworked the 5' RACE reads into one entry per CDR3 protein, no DNA. In all, the sample yields 420,000 or so distinct CDR3 sequences. The sample consisted of blood. V gene TRBV3-1 combines with J gene TRBJ2-7; checking the TCRdb D call of TRBD2 is not possible without DNA. The clonotype comes from a human donor with ulcerative colitis or Crohn's disease, or a healthy co-twin of an affected twin (not recorded which). The CDR3 sequence: CASSAKLAGGYEQYF.